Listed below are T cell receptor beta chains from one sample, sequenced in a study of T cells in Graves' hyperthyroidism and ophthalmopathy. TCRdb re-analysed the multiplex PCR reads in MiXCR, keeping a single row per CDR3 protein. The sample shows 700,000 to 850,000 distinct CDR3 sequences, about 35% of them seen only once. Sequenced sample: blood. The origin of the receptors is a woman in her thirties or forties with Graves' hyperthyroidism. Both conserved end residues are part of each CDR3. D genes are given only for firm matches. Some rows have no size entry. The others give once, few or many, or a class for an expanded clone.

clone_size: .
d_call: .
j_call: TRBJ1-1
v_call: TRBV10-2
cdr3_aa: CASSEGAGHNTEAFF
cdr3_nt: TGCGCCAGCAGTGAGGGAGCGGGCCATAACACTGAAGCTTTCTTT

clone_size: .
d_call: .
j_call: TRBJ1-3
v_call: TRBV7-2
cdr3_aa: CASSLLRDGGNTIYF
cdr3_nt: TGTGCCAGCAGCTTACTGCGTGACGGTGGAAACACCATATATTTT

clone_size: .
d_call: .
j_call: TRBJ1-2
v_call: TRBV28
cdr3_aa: CASSLSSAENGYTF
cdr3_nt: TGTGCCAGCAGTTTATCGTCCGCAGAGAATGGCTACACCTTC

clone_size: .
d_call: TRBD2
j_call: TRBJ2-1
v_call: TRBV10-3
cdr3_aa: CAIRAPSRLAKRHEQFF
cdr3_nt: TGTGCCATCAGAGCCCCCTCTAGACTAGCAAAACGCCATGAGCAGTTCTTC

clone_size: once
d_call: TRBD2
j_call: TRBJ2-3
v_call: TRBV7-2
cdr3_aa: CASSLRLAGYTDTQYF
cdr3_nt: TGTGCCAGCAGCTTAAGACTAGCGGGCTACACAGATACGCAGTATTTT

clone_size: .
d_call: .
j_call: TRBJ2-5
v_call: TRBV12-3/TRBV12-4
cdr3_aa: CASSFGGSTQGETQYF
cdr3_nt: TGTGCCAGCAGTTTTGGCGGGTCAACGCAAGGGGAGACCCAGTACTTC

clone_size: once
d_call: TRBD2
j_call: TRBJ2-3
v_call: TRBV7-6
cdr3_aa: CASSHGLAGGYDTDTQYF
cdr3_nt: TGTGCCAGCAGCCATGGACTAGCGGGGGGTTACGACACAGATACGCAGTATTTT

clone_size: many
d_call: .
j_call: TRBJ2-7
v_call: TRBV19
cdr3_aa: CASRPTLKDYEQYF
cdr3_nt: TGTGCCAGTAGGCCAACCCTAAAAGACTACGAGCAGTACTTC

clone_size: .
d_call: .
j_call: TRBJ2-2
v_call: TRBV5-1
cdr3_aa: CASSRLPSPSGELFF
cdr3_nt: TGTGCCAGCAGCCGGCTACCCAGCCCTAGCGGGGAGCTGTTTTTT

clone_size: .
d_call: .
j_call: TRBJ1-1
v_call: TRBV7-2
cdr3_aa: CASRPPGGNTEAFF
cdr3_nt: TGTGCCAGCAGACCACCCGGCGGTAACACTGAAGCTTTCTTT

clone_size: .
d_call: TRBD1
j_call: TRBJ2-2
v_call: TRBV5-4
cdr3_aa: CASSRGDRGKAGELFF
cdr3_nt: TGTGCCAGCAGCAGGGGAGACAGGGGAAAAGCCGGGGAGCTGTTTTTT

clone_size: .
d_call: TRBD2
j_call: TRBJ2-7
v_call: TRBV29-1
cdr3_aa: CSVPVAGSFSYEQYF
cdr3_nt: TGCAGCGTCCCGGTAGCGGGAAGTTTCTCCTACGAGCAGTACTTC

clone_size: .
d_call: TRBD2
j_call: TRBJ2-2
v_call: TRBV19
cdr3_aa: CASSNLGASGRAPARNTGELFF
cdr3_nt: TGTGCCAGTAGTAATTTGGGCGCTAGCGGGAGGGCCCCGGCGCGTAACACCGGGGAGCTGTTTTTT

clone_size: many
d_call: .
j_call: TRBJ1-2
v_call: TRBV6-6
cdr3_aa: CASSYGGANYGYTF
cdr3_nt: TGTGCCAGCAGTTACGGCGGAGCTAACTATGGCTACACCTTC

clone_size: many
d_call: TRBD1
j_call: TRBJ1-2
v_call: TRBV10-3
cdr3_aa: CAINPDREYSMGYTF
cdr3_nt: TGTGCCATCAACCCGGACAGGGAGTATTCTATGGGCTACACCTTC

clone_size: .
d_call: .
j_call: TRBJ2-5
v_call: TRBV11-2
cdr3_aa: CASSLEGRKTQYF
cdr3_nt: TGTGCCAGCAGCCTGGAAGGGCGCAAGACCCAGTACTTC

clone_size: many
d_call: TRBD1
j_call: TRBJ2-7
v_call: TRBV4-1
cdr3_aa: CASSQEWQGDHEQYF
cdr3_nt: TGCGCCAGCAGCCAAGAATGGCAGGGGGACCACGAGCAGTACTTC

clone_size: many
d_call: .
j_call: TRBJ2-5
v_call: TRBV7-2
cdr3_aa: CASSSRYRDKETQYF
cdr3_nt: TGTGCCAGCAGCTCGCGATACAGGGACAAAGAGACCCAGTACTTC

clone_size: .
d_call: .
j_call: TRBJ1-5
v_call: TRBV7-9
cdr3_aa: CASSFDSNQPQLF
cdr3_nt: TGTGCCAGCAGCTTCGATAGCAATCAGCCCCAGCTTTTT

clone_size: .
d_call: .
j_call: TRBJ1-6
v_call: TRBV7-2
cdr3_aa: CASSPGGGRSNSPLHF
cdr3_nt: TGTGCCAGCAGCCCCGGCGGGGGGAGATCGAATTCACCCCTCCACTTT

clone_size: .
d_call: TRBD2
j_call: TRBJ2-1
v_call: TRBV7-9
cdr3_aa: CASSPRLAGGIDEQFF
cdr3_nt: TGTGCCAGCAGCCCGAGACTAGCGGGGGGGATCGATGAGCAGTTCTTC

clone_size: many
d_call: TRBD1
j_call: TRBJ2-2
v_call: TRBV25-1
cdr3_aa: CASSGNPGQGHANTGELFF
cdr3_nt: TGTGCCAGCAGTGGAAATCCGGGACAGGGCCACGCGAACACCGGGGAGCTGTTTTTT

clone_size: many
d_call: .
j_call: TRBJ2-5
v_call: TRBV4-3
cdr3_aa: CASSQTPTAFQETQYF
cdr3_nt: TGCGCCAGCAGCCAAACTCCGACTGCCTTCCAAGAGACCCAGTACTTC

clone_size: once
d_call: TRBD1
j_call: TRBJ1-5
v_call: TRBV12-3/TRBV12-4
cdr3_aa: CASSLRAGGSNQPQHF
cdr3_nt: TGTGCCAGCAGTTTACGGGCAGGGGGGAGCAATCAGCCCCAGCATTTT

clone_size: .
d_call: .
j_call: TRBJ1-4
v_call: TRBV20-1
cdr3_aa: CSASGPGKEKLFF
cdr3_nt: TGCAGTGCTAGCGGGCCAGGGAAAGAAAAACTGTTTTTT

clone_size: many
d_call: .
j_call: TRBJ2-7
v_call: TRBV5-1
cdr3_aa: CASSSGTSSYEQYF
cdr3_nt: TGCGCCAGCAGCTCCGGGACATCCTCCTACGAGCAGTACTTC

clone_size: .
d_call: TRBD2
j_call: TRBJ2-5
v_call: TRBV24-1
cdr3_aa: CASTGLAKGQETQYF
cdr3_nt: TGTGCCAGCACCGGACTAGCTAAAGGCCAGGAGACCCAGTACTTC

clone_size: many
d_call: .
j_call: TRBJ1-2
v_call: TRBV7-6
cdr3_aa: CASSLEASHNYGYTF
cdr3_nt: TGTGCCAGCAGCTTAGAGGCGTCACATAACTATGGCTACACCTTC

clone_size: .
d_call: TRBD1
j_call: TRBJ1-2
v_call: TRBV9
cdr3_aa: CASSVKGQGNYGYTF
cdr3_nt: TGTGCCAGCAGCGTGAAAGGACAGGGGAACTATGGCTACACCTTC

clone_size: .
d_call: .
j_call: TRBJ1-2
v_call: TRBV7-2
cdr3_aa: CASSSLVGANYGYTF
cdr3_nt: TGTGCCAGCAGCTCCCTTGTCGGAGCTAACTATGGCTACACCTTC

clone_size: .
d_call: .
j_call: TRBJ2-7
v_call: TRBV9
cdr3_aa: CASSPPSGSHEQYF
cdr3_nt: TGTGCCAGCTCACCCCCGAGCGGGTCTCACGAGCAGTACTTC

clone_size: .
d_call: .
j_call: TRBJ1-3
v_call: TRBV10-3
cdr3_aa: CAISENTGSSGNTIYF
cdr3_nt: TGTGCCATCAGTGAGAATACCGGAAGCTCTGGAAACACCATATATTTT

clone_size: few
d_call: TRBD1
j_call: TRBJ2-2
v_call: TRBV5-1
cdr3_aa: CASSLQGAQSTGELFF
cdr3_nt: TGCGCCAGCAGTTTACAGGGGGCACAGAGCACCGGGGAGCTGTTTTTT

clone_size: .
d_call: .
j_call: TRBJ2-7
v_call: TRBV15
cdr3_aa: CATSSRDDPLEQYF
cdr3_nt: TGTGCCACCAGCAGTCGGGACGACCCTCTCGAGCAGTACTTC

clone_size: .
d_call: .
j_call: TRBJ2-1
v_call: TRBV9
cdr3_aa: CASSVLSNEQFF
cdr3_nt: TGTGCCAGCAGTGTTCTGTCCAATGAGCAGTTCTTC

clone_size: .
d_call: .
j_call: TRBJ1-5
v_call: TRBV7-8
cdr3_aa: CASSLAGSGSLHEHF
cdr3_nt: TGTGCCAGCAGCTTAGCTGGTAGCGGGAGTTTGCATGAGCATTTT

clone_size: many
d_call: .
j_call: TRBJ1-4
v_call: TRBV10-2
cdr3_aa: CASSDTGLDEKLFF
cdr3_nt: TGCGCCAGCAGTGACACGGGCCTTGATGAAAAACTGTTTTTT

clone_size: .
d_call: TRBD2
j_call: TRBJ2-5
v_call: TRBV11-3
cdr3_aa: CASSLRRGFQETQYF
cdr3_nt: TGTGCCAGCAGCTTAAGGCGGGGGTTCCAAGAGACCCAGTACTTC

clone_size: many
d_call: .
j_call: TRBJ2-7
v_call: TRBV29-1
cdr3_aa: CSVEEGGRFYEQYF
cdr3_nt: TGCAGCGTTGAGGAAGGAGGCCGTTTCTACGAGCAGTACTTC

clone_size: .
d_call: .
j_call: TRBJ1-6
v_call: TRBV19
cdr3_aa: CASSMGREGSNSPLHF
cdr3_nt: TGTGCCAGTAGTATGGGCAGGGAAGGATCCAATTCACCCCTCCACTTT